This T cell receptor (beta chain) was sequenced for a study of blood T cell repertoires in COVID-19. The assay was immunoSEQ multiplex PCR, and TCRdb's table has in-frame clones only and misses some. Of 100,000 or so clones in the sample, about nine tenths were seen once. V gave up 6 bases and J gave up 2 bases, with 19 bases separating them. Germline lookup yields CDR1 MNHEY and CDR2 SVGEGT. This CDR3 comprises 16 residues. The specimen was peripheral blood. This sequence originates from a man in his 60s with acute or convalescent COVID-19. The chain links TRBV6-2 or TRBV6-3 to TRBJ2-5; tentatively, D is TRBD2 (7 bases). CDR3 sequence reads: CASSPSSGGGQETQYF. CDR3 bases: TGTGCCAGCAGCCCCTCTAGCGGAGGGGGGCAAGAGACCCAGTACTTC.